Listed below are T cell receptor beta chains from one sample, sequenced in a study of CD8+ T cells in alopecia areata. The data were produced by immunoSEQ multiplex PCR, yet TCRdb's version contains in-frame clones alone and is incomplete. This sample has 100,000 to 150,000 clones; around 48% occur once, and the top ten carry more than 9%. Sequencing was performed on NKG2D-low CD8+ T cells sorted from blood. The source is a human donor with alopecia areata. Each CDR3 is given with its conserved first and last residue. A D gene is named only where the DNA matches it firmly. Clone size, where shown, is once, few, many, or a class for clones that have expanded.

J gene	V gene	D gene	clone size	CDR3 protein	CDR3 DNA
TRBJ2-7	TRBV5-1	NA	NA	CASSLPGRDYEQYF	TGCGCCAGCAGCTTACCCGGCAGGGACTACGAGCAGTACTTC
TRBJ2-5	TRBV28	NA	NA	CASSFAETQYF	TGTGCCAGCAGTTTCGCGGAGACCCAGTACTTC
TRBJ2-4	TRBV29-1	TRBD2	few	CSVEDWELAGEVIQYF	TGCAGCGTTGAAGATTGGGAGCTAGCGGGAGAAGTCATTCAGTACTTC
TRBJ2-1	TRBV4-1	NA	once	CASSRGYNEQFF	TGCGCCAGCAGCCGGGGGTACAATGAGCAGTTCTTC
TRBJ1-2	TRBV29-1	NA	NA	CSVEVPGNHYGYTF	TGCAGCGTTGAAGTTCCGGGAAACCACTATGGCTACACCTTC
TRBJ2-3	TRBV29-1	NA	few	CSVEGSGETDTQYF	TGCAGCGTTGAAGGATCAGGCGAAACAGATACGCAGTATTTT
TRBJ2-5	TRBV14	NA	few	CASSLDNVQETQYF	TGTGCCAGCAGCCTGGACAACGTCCAAGAGACCCAGTACTTC
TRBJ1-1	TRBV18	TRBD1	few	CASSWDSWTEAFF	TGTGCCAGCTCGTGGGACAGCTGGACTGAAGCTTTCTTT
TRBJ2-2	TRBV29-1	NA	NA	CSGVAGTGELFF	TGCAGCGGGGTGGCAGGGACCGGGGAGCTGTTTTTT
TRBJ2-7	TRBV4-2	TRBD2	NA	CAIQRGGEEYEQYF	TGTGCCATTCAGCGGGGCGGGGAAGAGTACGAGCAGTACTTC
TRBJ2-2	TRBV29-1	NA	few	CSVAGANTGELFF	TGCAGCGTCGCCGGGGCCAACACCGGGGAGCTGTTTTTT